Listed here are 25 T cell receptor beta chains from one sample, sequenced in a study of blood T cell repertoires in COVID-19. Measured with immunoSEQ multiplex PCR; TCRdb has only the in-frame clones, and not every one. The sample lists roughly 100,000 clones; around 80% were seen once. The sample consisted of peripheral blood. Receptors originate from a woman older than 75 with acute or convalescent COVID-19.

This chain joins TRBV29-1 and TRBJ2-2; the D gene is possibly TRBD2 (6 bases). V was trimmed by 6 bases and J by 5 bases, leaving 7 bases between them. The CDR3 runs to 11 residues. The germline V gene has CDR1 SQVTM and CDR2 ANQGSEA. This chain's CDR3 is CSVGSTGELFF. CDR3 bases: TGCAGCGTCGGGAGTACCGGGGAGCTGTTTTTT.

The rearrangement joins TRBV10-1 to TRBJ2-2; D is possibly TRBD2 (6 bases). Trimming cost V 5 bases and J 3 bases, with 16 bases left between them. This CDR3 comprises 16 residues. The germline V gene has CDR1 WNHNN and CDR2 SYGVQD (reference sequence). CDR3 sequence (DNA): TGCGCCAGCAGTAAAGGTTTGACGGGGGACACCGGGGAGCTGTTTTTT. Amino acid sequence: CASSKGLTGDTGELFF.

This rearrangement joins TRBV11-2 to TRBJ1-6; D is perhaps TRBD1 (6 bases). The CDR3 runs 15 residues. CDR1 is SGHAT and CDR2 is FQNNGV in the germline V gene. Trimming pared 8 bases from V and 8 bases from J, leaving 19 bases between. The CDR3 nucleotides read TGTGCCAGCCTCCGGGGGGGGCAATCGGATTCACCCCTCCACTTT. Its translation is CASLRGGQSDSPLHF.

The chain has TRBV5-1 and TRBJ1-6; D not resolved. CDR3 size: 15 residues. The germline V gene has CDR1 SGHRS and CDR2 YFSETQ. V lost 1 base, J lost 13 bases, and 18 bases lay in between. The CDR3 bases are TGCGCCAGCAGCTTGACCGGGGATCCAAGTTCGCCCCTCCACTTT. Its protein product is CASSLTGDPSSPLHF. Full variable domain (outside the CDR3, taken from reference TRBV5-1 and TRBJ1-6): KAGVTQTPRYLIKTRGQQVTLSCSPISGHRSVSWYQQTPGQGLQFLFEYFSETQRNKGNFPGRFSGRQFSNSRSEMNVSTLELGDSALYLCASSLTGDPSSPLHFGNGTRLTVT.

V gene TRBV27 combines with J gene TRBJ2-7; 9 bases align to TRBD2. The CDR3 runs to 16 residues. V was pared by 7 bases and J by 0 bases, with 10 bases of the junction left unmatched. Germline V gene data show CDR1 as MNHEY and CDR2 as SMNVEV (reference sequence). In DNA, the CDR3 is TGTGCCAGCACCTTGACGCCGACTAGCGGCTCCTACGAGCAGTACGTC. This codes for CASTLTPTSGSYEQYV.

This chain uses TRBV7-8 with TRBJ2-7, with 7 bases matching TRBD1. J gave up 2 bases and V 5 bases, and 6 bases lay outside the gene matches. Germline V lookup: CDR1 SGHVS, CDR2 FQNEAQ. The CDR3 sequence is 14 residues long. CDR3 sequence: CASSPRQGPYEQYF. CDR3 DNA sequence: TGTGCCAGCAGCCCCAGACAGGGCCCCTACGAGCAGTACTTC.

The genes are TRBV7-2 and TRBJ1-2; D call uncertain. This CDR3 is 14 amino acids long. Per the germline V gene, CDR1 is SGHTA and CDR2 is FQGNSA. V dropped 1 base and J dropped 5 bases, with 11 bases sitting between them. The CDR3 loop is CASSLDVRTYGYTF. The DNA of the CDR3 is TGTGCCAGCAGCTTAGACGTCCGAACTTATGGCTACACCTTC.

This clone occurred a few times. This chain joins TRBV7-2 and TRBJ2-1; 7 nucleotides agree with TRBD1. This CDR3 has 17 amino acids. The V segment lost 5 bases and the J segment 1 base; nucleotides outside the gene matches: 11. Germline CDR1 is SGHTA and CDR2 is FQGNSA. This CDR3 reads CASSLLRGRGSYNEQFF. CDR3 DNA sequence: TGTGCCAGCAGCCTCCTCAGGGGGAGAGGGTCCTACAATGAGCAGTTCTTC.

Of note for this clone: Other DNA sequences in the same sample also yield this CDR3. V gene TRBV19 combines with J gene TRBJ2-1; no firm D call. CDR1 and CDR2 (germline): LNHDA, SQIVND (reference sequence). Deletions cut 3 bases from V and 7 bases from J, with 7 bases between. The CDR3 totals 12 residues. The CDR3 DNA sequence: TGTGCCAGTAGTATTGTCCCAAATGAGCAGTTCTTC. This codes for CASSIVPNEQFF.

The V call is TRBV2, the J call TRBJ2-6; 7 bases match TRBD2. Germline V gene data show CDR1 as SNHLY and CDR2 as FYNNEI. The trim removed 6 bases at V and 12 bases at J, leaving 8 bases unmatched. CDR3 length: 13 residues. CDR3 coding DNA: TGTGCCAGCAGCCAAGGGAGGGGTCTCGTCCTGACTTTC. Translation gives CASSQGRGLVLTF.

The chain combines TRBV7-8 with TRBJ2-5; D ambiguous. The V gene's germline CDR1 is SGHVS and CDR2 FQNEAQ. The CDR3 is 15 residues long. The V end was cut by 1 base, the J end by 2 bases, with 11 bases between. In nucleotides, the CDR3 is TGTGCCAGCAGCTTAGGTGCGGCAGCTCAAGAGACCCAGTACTTC. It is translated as CASSLGAAAQETQYF.

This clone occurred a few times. The CDR3 coding sequence is TGTGCCAGCTCACGGGGACTAGCGGGAGGAAAGTTCTTC. It yields the protein CASSRGLAGGKFF. The chain recombines TRBV18 with TRBJ2-1, with TRBD2 matching 15 bases. The CDR3 runs to 13 residues. Germline loops: CDR1 KGHSH, CDR2 LQKENI. V shed 4 bases, J shed 14 bases, and the junction held 3 bases outside the gene matches. Combining the CDR3 with reference TRBV18 and TRBJ2-1 gives the whole variable domain NAGVMQNPRHLVRRRGQEARLRCSPMKGHSHVYWYRQLPEEGLKFMVYLQKENIIDESGMPKERFSAEFPKEGPSILRIQQVVRGDSAAYFCASSRGLAGGKFFGPGTRLTVL.

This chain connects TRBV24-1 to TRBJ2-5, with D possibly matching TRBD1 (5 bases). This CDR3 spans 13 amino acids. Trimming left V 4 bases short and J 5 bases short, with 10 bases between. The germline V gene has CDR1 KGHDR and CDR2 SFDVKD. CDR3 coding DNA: TGTGCCACCAGTGACCCAGGGTTGGAGACCCAGTACTTC. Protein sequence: CATSDPGLETQYF.

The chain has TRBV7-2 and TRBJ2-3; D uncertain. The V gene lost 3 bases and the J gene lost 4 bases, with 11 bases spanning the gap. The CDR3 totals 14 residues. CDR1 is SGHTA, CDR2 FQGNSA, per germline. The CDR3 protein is CASSLAALPDTQYF. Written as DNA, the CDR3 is TGTGCCAGCAGCTTGGCCGCCCTCCCAGATACGCAGTATTTT.

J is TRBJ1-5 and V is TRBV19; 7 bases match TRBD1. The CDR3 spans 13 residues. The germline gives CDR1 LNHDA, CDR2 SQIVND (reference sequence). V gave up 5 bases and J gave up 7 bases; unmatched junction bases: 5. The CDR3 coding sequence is TGTGCCAGTAGTTCCGACAGGGACCAGCCCCAGCATTTT. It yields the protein CASSSDRDQPQHF.

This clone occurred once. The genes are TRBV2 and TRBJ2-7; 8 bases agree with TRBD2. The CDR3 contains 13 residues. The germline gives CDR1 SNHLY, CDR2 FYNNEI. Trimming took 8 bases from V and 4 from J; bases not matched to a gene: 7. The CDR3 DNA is TGTGCCAGCTGCGGGGGGAGGTGTTACGAGCAGTACTTC. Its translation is CASCGGRCYEQYF.

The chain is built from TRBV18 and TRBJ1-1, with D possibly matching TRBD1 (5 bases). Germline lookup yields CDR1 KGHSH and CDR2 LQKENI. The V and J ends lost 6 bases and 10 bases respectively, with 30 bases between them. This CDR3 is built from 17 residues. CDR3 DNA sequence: TGTGCCAGCTCCTTTCGGACATCTCAAGGAGGGGATAACAGAGCTTTCTTT. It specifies CASSFRTSQGGDNRAFF.

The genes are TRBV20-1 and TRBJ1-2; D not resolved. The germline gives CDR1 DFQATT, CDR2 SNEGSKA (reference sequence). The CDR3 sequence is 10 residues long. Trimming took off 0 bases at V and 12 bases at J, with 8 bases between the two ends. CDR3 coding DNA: TGCAGTGCTAGAGAGCGGCCCGACACCTTC. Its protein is CSARERPDTF.

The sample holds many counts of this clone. CDR3 in DNA: TGTGCCAGCAGCACCGGACAGATCAATCAGCCCCAGCATTTT. It is translated as CASSTGQINQPQHF. The chain links TRBV7-8 to TRBJ1-5; D is possibly TRBD1 (6 bases). V shed 5 bases and J shed 3 bases, with 11 bases lying between them. Germline V gives CDR1 SGHVS, CDR2 FQNEAQ. This CDR3 is built from 14 residues.

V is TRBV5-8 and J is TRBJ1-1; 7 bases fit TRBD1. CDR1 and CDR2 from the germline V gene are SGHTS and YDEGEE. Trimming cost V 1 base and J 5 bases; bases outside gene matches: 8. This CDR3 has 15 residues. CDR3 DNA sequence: TGTGCCAGCAGCTTGAAGACAGGGAGTAGGACTGAAGCTTTCTTT. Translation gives CASSLKTGSRTEAFF.

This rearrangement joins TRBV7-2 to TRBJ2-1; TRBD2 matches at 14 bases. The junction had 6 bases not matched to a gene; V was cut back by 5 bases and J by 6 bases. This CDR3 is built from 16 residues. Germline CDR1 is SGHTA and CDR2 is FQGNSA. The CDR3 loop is CASSVRLAGGPNEQFF. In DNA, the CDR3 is TGTGCCAGCAGCGTACGACTAGCGGGAGGGCCCAATGAGCAGTTCTTC.

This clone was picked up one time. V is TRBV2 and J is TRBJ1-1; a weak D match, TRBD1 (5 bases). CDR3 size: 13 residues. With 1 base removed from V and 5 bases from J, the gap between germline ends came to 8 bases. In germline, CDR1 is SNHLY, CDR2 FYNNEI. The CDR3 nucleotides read TGTGCCAGCAGTGAAGGGCAGGGAACTGAAGCTTTCTTT. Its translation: CASSEGQGTEAFF.

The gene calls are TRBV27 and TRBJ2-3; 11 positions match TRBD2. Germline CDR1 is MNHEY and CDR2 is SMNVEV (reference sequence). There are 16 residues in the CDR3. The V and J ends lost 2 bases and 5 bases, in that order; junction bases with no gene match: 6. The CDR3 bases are TGTGCCAGCAGTTTAGGGACTAGCGGTTCCGGAGATACGCAGTATTTT. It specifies CASSLGTSGSGDTQYF.

CDR3 sequence reads: CASSDSQGTEAFF. The CDR3 bases are TGTGCCAGCAGCGATTCACAGGGAACTGAAGCTTTCTTT. The genes are TRBV5-4 and TRBJ1-1, with a weak D call TRBD1 (6 bases). CDR3 length: 13 residues. Germline CDR1 SGHNT, CDR2 YYREEE (reference sequence). Trimming took 4 bases from V and 5 from J, leaving 12 bases between them.

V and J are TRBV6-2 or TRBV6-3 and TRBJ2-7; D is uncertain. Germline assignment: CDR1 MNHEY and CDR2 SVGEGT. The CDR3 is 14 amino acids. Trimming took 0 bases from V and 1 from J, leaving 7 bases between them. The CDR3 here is CASSYSLPSYEQYV. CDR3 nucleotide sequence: TGTGCCAGCAGTTACTCCCTACCGTCCTACGAGCAGTACGTC.